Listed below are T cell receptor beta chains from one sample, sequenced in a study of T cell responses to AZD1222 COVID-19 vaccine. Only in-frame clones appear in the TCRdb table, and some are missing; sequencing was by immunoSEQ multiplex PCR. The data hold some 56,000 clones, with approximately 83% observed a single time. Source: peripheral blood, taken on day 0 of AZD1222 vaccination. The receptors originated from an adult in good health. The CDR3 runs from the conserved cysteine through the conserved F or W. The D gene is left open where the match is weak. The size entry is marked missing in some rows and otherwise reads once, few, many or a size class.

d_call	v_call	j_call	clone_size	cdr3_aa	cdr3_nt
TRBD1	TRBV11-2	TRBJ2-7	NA	CASSLGGTGGAEQYF	TGTGCCAGCAGCTTAGGCGGGACAGGGGGCGCGGAGCAGTACTTC
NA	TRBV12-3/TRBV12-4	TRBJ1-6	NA	CASSSSQNSPLHF	TGTGCCAGCAGTTCCTCTCAGAATTCACCCCTCCACTTT
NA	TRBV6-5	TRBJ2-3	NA	CASSPDTDTQYF	TGTGCCAGCAGTCCGGATACAGATACGCAGTATTTT
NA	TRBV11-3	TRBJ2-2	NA	CASSLHITGELFF	TGTGCCAGCAGCCTACACATCACCGGGGAGCTGTTTTTT
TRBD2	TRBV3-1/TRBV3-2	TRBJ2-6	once	CASSQSAGLAGVGANVLTF	TGTGCCAGCAGCCAAAGCGCAGGACTAGCGGGGGTGGGGGCCAACGTCCTGACTTTC
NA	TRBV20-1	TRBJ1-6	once	CSASLGLDSPLHF	TGCAGTGCTAGTCTGGGTTTGGATTCACCCCTCCACTTT
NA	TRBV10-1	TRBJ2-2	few	CAARGGPNTGELFF	TGCGCTGCGCGGGGAGGTCCGAACACCGGGGAGCTGTTTTTT
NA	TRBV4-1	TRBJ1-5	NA	CASSHEHSNQPQHF	TGCGCCAGCAGCCACGAACATAGCAATCAGCCCCAGCATTTT
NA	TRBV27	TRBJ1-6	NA	CASSPIESSYNSPLHF	TGTGCCAGCAGCCCCATTGAGAGCTCCTATAATTCACCCCTCCACTTT
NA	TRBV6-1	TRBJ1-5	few	CASSEAGGPNQPQHF	TGTGCCAGCAGTGAAGCGGGGGGGCCCAATCAGCCCCAGCATTTT
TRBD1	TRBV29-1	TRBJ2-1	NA	CSVVTSQGAGSEQFF	TGCAGCGTTGTGACTTCGCAGGGGGCTGGAAGTGAGCAGTTCTTC
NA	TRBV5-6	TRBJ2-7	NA	CASSYLDRYSYEQYF	TGTGCCAGCAGCTATTTAGACAGGTATTCCTACGAGCAGTACTTC
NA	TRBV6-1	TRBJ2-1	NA	CASSEYQAHNEQFF	TGTGCCAGCAGTGAATATCAGGCTCACAATGAGCAGTTCTTC
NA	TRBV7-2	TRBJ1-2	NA	CASSLYKDKNYGYTF	TGTGCCAGCAGCTTATACAAGGATAAGAACTATGGCTACACCTTC
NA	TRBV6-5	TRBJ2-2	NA	CASKGLWVAGELFF	TGTGCCAGCAAGGGGTTGTGGGTCGCCGGGGAGCTGTTTTTT
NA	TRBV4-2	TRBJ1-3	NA	CASSQERVGNTIYF	TGTGCCAGCAGCCAAGAGAGGGTCGGAAACACCATATATTTT
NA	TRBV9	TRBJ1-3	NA	CASSVGLSGNTIYF	TGTGCCAGCAGCGTAGGCCTCTCTGGAAACACCATATATTTT
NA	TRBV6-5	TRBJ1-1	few	CASGTLEMNTEAFF	TGTGCCAGTGGCACCTTAGAAATGAACACTGAAGCTTTCTTT
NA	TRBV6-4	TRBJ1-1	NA	CASSPQVVRAGTEAFF	TGTGCCAGCAGTCCGCAGGTGGTCAGGGCTGGCACTGAAGCTTTCTTT
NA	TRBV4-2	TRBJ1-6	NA	CASSQDGHLSPLHF	TGTGCCAGCAGCCAAGATGGACACCTTTCACCCCTCCACTTT
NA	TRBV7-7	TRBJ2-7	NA	CASSLAAGSYEQYF	TGTGCTAGCAGCTTAGCGGCGGGGAGCTACGAGCAGTACTTC
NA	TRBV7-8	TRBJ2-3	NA	CASSPKRQTSTDTQYF	TGTGCCAGCAGCCCGAAGCGACAGACTAGCACAGATACGCAGTATTTT
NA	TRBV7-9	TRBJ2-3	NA	CASSLSNTNTQYF	TGTGCCAGCAGCTTATCCAATACAAATACGCAGTATTTT
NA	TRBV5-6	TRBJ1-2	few	CASSAGTTKGYTF	TGTGCCAGCAGCGCCGGGACAACGAAGGGCTACACCTTC
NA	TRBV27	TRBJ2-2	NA	CASSWVPGLLATGELFF	TGTGCCAGCAGTTGGGTACCGGGACTTCTCGCCACCGGGGAGCTGTTTTTT
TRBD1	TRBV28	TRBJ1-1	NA	CASSFHGTGGVNTEAFF	TGTGCCAGCAGCTTCCACGGGACAGGGGGGGTCAACACTGAAGCTTTCTTT
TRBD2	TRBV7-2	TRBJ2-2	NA	CASRRTTSGGGGELFF	TGTGCCAGCAGGAGAACGACTAGCGGGGGTGGCGGGGAGCTGTTTTTT
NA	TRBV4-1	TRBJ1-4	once	CASSHSPTNEKLFF	TGCGCCAGCAGCCATAGTCCCACTAATGAAAAACTGTTTTTT
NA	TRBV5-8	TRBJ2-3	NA	CASSLLRSTDTQYF	TGTGCCAGCAGCCTACTACGAAGCACAGATACGCAGTATTTT
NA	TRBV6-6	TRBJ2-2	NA	CASSSLSFRGASLRQDTGELFF	TGTGCCAGCAGCTCCCTTTCATTTCGGGGGGCGTCTCTAAGGCAAGACACCGGGGAGCTGTTTTTT